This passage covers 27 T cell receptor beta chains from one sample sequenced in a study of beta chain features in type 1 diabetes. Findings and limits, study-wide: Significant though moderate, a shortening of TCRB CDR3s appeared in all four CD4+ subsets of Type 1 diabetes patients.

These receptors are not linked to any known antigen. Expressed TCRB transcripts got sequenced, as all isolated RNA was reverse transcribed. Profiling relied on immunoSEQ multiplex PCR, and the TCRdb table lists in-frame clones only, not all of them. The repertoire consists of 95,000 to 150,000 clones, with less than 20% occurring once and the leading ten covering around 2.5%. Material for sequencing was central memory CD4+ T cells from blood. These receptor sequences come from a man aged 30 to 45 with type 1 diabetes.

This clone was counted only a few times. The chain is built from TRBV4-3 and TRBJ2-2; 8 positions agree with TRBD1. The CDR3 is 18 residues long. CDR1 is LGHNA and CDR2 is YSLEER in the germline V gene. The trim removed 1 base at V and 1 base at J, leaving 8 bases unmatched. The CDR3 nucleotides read TGCGCCAGCAGCCAAGTATATTTCGGGACAGGGAACACCGGGGAGCTGTTTTTT. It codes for CASSQVYFGTGNTGELFF.

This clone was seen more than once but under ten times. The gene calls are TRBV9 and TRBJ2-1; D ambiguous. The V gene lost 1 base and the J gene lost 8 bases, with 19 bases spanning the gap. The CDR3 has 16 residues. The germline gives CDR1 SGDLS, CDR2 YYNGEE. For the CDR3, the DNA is TGTGCCAGCAGCGTAAATAATCCAGCATTATCCGATGAGCAGTTCTTC. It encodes CASSVNNPALSDEQFF. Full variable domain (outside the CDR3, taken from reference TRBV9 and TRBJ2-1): DSGVTQTPKHLITATGQRVTLRCSPRSGDLSVYWYQQSLDQGLQFLIQYYNGEERAKGNILERFSAQQFPDLHSELNLSSLELGDSALYFCASSVNNPALSDEQFFGPGTRLTVL.

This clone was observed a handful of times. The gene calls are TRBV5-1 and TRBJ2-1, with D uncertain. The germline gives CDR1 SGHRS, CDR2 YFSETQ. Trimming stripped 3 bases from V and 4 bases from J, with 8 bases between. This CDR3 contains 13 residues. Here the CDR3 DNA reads TGCGCCAGCAGCTCCGATTATTACAATGAGCAGTTCTTC. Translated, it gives CASSSDYYNEQFF.

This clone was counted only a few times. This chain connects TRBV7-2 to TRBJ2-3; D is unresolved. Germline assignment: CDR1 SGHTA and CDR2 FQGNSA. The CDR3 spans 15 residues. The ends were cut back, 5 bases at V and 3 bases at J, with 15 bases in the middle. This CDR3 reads CASSPNRGRTDTQYF. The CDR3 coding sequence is TGTGCCAGCAGCCCAAATCGAGGCAGGACAGATACGCAGTATTTT.

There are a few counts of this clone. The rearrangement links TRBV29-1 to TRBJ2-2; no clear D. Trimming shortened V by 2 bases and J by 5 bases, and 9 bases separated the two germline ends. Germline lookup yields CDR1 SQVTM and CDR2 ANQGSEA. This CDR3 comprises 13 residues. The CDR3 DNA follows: TGCAGCGTTGAATCACAGTTTACCGGGGAGCTGTTTTTT. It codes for CSVESQFTGELFF.

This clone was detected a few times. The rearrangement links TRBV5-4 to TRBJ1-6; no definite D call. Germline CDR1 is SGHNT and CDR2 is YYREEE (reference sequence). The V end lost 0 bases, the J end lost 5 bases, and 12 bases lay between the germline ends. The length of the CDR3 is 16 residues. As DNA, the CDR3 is TGTGCCAGCAGCTTGGTTGGCTTGGTGGATAATTCACCCCTCCACTTT. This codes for CASSLVGLVDNSPLHF.

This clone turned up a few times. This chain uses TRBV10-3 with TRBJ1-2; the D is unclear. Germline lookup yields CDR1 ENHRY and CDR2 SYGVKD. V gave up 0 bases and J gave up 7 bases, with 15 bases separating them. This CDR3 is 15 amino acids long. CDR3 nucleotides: TGTGCCATCAGTGAGTCGACTCCGGAGAATATTGGCTACACCTTC. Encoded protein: CAISESTPENIGYTF.

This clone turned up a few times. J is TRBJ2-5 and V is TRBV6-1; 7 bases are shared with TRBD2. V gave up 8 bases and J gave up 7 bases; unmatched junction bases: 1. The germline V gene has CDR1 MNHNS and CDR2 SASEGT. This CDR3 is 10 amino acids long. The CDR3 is CASGGVTQYF. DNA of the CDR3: TGTGCCAGCGGGGGGGTGACCCAGTACTTC.

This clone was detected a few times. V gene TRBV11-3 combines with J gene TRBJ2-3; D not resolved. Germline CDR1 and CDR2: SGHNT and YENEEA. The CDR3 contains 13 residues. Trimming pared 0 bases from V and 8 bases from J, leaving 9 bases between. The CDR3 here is CASSLDRPGTQYF. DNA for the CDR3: TGTGCCAGCAGCTTAGATAGGCCGGGTACGCAGTATTTT.

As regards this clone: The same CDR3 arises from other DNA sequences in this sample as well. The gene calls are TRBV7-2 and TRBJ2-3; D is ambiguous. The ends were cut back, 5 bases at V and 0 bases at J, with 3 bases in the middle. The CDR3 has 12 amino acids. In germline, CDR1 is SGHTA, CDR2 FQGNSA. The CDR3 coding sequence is TGTGCCAGCAGCCTTAGCACAGATACGCAGTATTTT. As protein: CASSLSTDTQYF.

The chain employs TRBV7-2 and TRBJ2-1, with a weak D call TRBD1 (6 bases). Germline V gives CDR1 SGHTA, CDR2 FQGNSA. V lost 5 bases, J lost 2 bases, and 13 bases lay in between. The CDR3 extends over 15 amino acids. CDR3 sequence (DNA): TGTGCCAGCAGCGTGGACAGAGAGGCCTACAATGAGCAGTTCTTC. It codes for CASSVDREAYNEQFF.

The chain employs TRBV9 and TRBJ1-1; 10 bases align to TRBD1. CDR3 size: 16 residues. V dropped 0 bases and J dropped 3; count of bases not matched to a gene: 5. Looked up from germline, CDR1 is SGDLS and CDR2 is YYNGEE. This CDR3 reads CASSVEGDRGDTEAFF. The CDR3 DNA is TGTGCCAGCAGCGTAGAAGGGGACAGGGGCGACACTGAAGCTTTCTTT.

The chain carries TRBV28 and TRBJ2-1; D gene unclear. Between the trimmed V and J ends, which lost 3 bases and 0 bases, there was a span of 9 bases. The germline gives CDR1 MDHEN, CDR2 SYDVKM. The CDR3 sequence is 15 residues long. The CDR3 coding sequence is TGTGCCAGCAGTTTTCACAGCAACTCCTACAATGAGCAGTTCTTC. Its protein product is CASSFHSNSYNEQFF. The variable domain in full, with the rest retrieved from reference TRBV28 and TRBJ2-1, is DVKVTQSSRYLVKRTGEKVFLECVQDMDHENMFWYRQDPGLGLRLIYFSYDVKMKEKGDIPEGYSVSREKKERFSLILESASTNQTSMYLCASSFHSNSYNEQFFGPGTRLTVL.

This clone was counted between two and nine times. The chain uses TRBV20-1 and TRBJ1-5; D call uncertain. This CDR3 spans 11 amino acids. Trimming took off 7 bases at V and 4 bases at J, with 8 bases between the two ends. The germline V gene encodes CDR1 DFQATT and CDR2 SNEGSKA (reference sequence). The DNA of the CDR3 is TGCAGTGTCAGTGGGAATCAGCCCCAGCATTTT. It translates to CSVSGNQPQHF.

The CDR3 DNA is TGTGCCTGGACCAGAGGAGGGGAACAGCCCCAGCATTTT. This encodes CAWTRGGEQPQHF. This sequence joins TRBV30 and TRBJ1-5; a weak D match, TRBD1 (5 bases). Germline values: CDR1 GTSNPN, CDR2 SVGIG (reference sequence). V was shortened by 4 bases and J by 7 bases, with 14 bases between the two germline ends. The CDR3 contains 13 residues.

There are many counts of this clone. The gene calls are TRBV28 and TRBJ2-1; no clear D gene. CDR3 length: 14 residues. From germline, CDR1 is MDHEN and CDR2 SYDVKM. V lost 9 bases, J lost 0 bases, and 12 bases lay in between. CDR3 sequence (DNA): TGTGCCAGTGCGACAACGAGCTCCTACAATGAGCAGTTCTTC. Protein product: CASATTSSYNEQFF.

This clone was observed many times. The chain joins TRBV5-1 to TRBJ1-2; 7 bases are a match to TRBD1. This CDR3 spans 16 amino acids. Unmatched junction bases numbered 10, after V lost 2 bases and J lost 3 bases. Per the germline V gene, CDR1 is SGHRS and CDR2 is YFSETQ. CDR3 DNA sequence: TGCGCCAGCAGCTTAACCGGGACAGAACTAGACTATGGCTACACCTTC. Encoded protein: CASSLTGTELDYGYTF.

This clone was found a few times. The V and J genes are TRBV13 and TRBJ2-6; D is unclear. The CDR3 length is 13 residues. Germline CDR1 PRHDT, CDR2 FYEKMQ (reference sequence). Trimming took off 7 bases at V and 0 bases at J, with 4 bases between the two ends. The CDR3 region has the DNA TGTGCCAGCACCTACTCTGGGGCCAACGTCCTGACTTTC. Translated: CASTYSGANVLTF.

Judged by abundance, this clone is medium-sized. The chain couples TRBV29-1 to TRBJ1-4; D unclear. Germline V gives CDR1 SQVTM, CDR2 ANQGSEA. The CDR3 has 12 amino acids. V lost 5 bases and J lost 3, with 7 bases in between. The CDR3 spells CSVSQPNEKLFF. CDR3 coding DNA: TGCAGCGTTTCACAGCCTAATGAAAAACTGTTTTTT.

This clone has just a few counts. This chain's CDR3 is CASSHGQLSTDTQYF. The CDR3 DNA reads TGTGCCAGCAGCCATGGACAGCTAAGCACAGATACGCAGTATTTT. The chain has TRBV5-4 and TRBJ2-3, with TRBD1 as a possible D gene (6 bases). V lost 4 bases, J lost 0 bases, and 12 bases lay in between. Germline V CDR1 and CDR2: SGHNT, YYREEE (reference sequence). The CDR3 covers 15 residues.

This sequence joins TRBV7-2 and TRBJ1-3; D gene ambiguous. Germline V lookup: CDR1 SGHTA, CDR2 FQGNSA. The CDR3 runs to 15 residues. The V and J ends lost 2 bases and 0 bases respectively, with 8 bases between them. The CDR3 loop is CASSLSLSSGNTIYF. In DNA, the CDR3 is TGTGCCAGCAGCTTAAGTCTCAGCTCTGGAAACACCATATATTTT.

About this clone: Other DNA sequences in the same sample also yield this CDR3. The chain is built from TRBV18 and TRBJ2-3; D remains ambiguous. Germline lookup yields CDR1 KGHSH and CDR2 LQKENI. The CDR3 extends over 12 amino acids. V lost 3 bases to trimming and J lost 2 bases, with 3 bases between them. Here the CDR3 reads CASSPTTDTQYF. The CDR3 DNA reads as TGTGCCAGCTCACCTACCACAGATACGCAGTATTTT. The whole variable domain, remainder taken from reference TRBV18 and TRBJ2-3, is NAGVMQNPRHLVRRRGQEARLRCSPMKGHSHVYWYRQLPEEGLKFMVYLQKENIIDESGMPKERFSAEFPKEGPSILRIQQVVRGDSAAYFCASSPTTDTQYFGPGTRLTVL.

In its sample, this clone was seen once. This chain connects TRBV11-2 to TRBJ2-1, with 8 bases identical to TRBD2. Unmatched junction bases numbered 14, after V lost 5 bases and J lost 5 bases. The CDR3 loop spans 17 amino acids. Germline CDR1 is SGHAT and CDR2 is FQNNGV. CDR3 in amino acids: CASSPRLGGGSDNEQFF. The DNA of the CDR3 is TGTGCCAGCAGCCCACGTCTAGGCGGGGGGTCAGACAATGAGCAGTTCTTC.

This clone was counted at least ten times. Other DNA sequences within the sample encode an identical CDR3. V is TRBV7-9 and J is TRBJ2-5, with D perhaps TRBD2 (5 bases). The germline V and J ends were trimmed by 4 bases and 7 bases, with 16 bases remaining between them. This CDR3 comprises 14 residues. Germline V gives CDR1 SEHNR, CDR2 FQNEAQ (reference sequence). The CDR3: CASSSRTGGGTQYF. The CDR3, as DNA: TGTGCCAGCAGCTCCCGGACTGGTGGCGGGACCCAGTACTTC. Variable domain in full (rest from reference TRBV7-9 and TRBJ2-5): DTGVSQNPRHKITKRGQNVTFRCDPISEHNRLYWYRQTLGQGPEFLTYFQNEAQLEKSRLLSDRFSAERPKGSFSTLEIQRTEQGDSAMYLCASSSRTGGGTQYFGPGTRLLVL.

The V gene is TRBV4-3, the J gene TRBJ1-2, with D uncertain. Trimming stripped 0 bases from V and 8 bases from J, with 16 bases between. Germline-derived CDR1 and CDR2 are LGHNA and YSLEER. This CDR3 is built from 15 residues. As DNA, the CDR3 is TGCGCCAGCAGCCAAGATTATGCGGGAGGCAACGGCTACACCTTC. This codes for CASSQDYAGGNGYTF.

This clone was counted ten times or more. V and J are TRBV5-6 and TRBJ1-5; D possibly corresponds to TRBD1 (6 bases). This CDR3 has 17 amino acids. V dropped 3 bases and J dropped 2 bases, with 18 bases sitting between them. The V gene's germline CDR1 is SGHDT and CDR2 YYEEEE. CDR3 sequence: CASSSKWTEFGNQPQHF. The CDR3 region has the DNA TGTGCCAGCAGCTCTAAATGGACAGAGTTCGGCAATCAGCCCCAGCATTTT.

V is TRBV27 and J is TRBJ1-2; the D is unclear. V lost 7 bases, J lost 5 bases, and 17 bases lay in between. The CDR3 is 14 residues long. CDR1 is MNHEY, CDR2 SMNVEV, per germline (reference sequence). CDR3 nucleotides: TGTGCCAGCATGAAGGCCGGGGTAACATATGGCTACACCTTC. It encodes CASMKAGVTYGYTF.